This T cell receptor (beta chain) was captured by sequencing in a study of blood T cell repertoires in COVID-19. Study context: Donors in the United States, Italy and Spain gave samples during acute or convalescent COVID-19. T cells, B-cell-depleted T cells, or PBMCs provided the cDNA or gDNA that served as material.

The CDR3 is made up of 14 amino acids. V lost 3 bases to trimming and J lost 7 bases, with 16 bases between them. Germline assignment: CDR1 KGHSH and CDR2 LQKENI. Method: immunoSEQ multiplex PCR; TCRdb's copy keeps in-frame clones and lacks some. The table records about 140,000 clones, just under 90% of them present only once. The source of this sequence is a woman older than 75 with acute or convalescent COVID-19. The chain is built from TRBV18 and TRBJ2-7; weak D call: TRBD2 (5 bases). The sequenced sample consisted of peripheral blood. The CDR3 nucleotides read TGTGCCAGCTCACCGGACTCCCGAACGGGAGAGCAGTACTTC. Amino acids: CASSPDSRTGEQYF.